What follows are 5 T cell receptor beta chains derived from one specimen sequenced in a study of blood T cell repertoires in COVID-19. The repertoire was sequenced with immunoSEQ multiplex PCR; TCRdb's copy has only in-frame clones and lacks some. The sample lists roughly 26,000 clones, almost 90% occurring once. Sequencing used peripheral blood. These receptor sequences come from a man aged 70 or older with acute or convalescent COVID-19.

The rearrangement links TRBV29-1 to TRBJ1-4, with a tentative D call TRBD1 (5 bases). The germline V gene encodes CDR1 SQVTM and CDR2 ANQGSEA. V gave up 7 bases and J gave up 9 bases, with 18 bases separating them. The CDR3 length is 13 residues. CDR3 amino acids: CSAGTLEAQKLFF. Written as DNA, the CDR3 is TGCAGCGCGGGGACTTTGGAGGCTCAAAAACTGTTTTTT.

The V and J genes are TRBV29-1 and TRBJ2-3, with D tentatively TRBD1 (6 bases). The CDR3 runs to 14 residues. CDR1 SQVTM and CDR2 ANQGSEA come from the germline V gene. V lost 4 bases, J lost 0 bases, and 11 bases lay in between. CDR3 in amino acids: CSVVNRASTDTQYF. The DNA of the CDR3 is TGCAGCGTTGTGAACAGGGCGAGCACAGATACGCAGTATTTT.

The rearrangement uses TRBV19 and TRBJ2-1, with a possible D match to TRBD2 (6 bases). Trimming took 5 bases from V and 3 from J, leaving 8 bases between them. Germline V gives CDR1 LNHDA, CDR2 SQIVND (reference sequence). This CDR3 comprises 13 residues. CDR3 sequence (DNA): TGTGCCAGTAGTTGGAGGGGCTACAATGAGCAGTTCTTC. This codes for CASSWRGYNEQFF.

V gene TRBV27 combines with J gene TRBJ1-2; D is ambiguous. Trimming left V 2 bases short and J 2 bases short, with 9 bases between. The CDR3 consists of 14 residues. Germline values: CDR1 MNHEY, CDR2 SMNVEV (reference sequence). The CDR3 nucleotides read TGTGCCAGCAGTTTAGTTGGGAGCAACTATGGCTACACCTTC. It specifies CASSLVGSNYGYTF.

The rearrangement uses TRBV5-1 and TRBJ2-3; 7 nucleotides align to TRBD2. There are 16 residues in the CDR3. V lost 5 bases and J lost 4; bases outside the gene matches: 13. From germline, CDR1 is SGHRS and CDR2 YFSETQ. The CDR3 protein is CASSPSGSGTPDTQYF. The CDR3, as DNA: TGCGCCAGCAGTCCTAGCGGCAGCGGGACCCCAGATACGCAGTATTTT.